This is a list of T cell receptor beta chains from one sample in a study of T cells expressing NK-cell markers. Following a re-call of the 5' RACE reads, TCRdb has one entry per CDR3 protein and lacks DNA. This repertoire includes hundreds of thousands of distinct CDR3 sequences. Material: blood T cells: a sorted CD56 or NKG2C T cell subset, CD4+ or CD8+ T cells, or bulk PBMC T cells (not recorded which). All receptors come from a man aged 18-70 years in good health. The CDR3 runs from the conserved cysteine through the conserved F or W.

v_call,j_call,cdr3_aa
TRBV12-3/TRBV12-4,TRBJ2-3,CASSLYPTSGFTDTQYF
TRBV12-3/TRBV12-4,TRBJ1-5,CASSFSGNQPQHF
TRBV12-3/TRBV12-4,TRBJ2-5,CASSLGRQGSGTQYF
TRBV10-2,TRBJ1-6,CASSDRGRGGDSPLHF
TRBV20-1,TRBJ2-7,CSAREETSGSSYEQYF
TRBV24-1,TRBJ2-2,CATSYDRESGELFF
TRBV11-2,TRBJ2-1,CASSFGQGITLYEQFF
TRBV10-3,TRBJ1-2,CATRAITGQYGYTF
TRBV2,TRBJ2-7,CASSVVTSGAWEQYF
TRBV27,TRBJ1-2,CASSLMGQINYGYTF
TRBV12-3/TRBV12-4,TRBJ1-1,CASSLGGRVTEAFF
TRBV18,TRBJ1-1,CASSPGTRNTEAFF
TRBV6-5,TRBJ2-7,CALNQALGEQYF
TRBV7-9,TRBJ1-5,CASSLAGTVGQPQHF
TRBV6-5,TRBJ1-3,CASSLTTPGTGNTIYF
TRBV6-1,TRBJ1-5,CASTLRQGGNQPQHF
TRBV6-5,TRBJ2-7,CASSNGPLRVKQYF
TRBV2,TRBJ2-7,CASSSGLGTSEQYF
TRBV6-1,TRBJ1-1,CATQTGSGNTEAFF
TRBV18,TRBJ2-1,CASSPPVQGANEQFF
TRBV27,TRBJ2-7,CASSLQGFQPYEQYF
TRBV28,TRBJ1-4,CASSLRGIREKLFF
TRBV18,TRBJ2-7,CASSPPGTGGLGEQYF
TRBV18,TRBJ2-7,CASSPLSTGGEQYF
TRBV3-1,TRBJ2-1,CASSQVIPGTSISHEQFF
TRBV5-1,TRBJ2-7,CASSLSGGGGSYEQYF
TRBV20-1,TRBJ1-1,CSARDLTMGNTEAFF
TRBV6-5,TRBJ2-4,CASSSRGLAGFPAKNIQYF
TRBV7-6,TRBJ2-7,CASSLADSPFPYEQYF
TRBV20-1,TRBJ2-3,CSARRLGSDTQYF
TRBV12-3/TRBV12-4,TRBJ1-3,CASSLQGRRNTIYF
TRBV5-1,TRBJ1-2,CASSLSGQGVDGYTF
TRBV24-1,TRBJ2-3,CATSPRGLGSDTQYF
TRBV7-8,TRBJ2-2,CASSLASRAGTGELFF
TRBV11-3,TRBJ2-3,CASSIPPADTQYF
TRBV11-2,TRBJ2-3,CASSLGSITDTQYF
TRBV10-3,TRBJ2-5,CATAPNKQQETQYF
TRBV6-1,TRBJ2-7,CASRAGTTTHEQYF
TRBV20-1,TRBJ1-5,CSASDGSPQPQHF
TRBV7-2,TRBJ2-7,CASSLAASPSYEQYF
TRBV2,TRBJ1-2,CASRELRTGTRDTF